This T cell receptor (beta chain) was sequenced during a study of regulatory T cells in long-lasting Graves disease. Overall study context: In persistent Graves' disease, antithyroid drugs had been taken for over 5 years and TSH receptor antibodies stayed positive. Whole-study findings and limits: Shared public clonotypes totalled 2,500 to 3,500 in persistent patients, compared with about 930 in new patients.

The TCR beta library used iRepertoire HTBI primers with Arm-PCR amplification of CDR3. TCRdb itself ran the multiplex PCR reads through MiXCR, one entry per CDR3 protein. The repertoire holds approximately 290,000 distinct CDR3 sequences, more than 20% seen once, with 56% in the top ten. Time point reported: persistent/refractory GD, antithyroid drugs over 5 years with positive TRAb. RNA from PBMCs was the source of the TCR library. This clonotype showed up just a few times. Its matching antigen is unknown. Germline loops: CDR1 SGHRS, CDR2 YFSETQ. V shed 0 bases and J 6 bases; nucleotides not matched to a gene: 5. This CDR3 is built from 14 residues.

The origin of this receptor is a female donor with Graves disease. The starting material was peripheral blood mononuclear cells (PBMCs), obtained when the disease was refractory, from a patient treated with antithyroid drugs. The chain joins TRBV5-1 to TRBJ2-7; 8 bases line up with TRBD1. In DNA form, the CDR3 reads TGCGCCAGCAGCTTGGGGACAGGGAGGCGCGAGCAGTACTTC. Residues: CASSLGTGRREQYF.